This T cell receptor beta chain is from a study of blood T cells in healthy people across ages. Study results and caveats: The unsorted PBMCs prevented any conclusive comparison of naive versus antigen-experienced cells. Any changes in expanded clonotypes were possibly confounded, as donor CMV status remained unknown.

A J-beta primer mix and a sample-barcoded 5' primer were used in a second PCR of roughly 7 to 12 cycles. MiXCR, run by TCRdb on the 5' RACE reads, gives a single entry per CDR3 protein. The sample holds hundreds of thousands of distinct CDR3 sequences; approximately 53% are singletons and the top ten take approximately 41%. This clonotype has only a few counts. What it binds is unknown. This receptor was taken from a man at least 80 years old in good health. The sequenced sample was blood.

This CDR3 is CASSPRGDLGEQYF. CDR3 bases: TGTGCCAGCAGTCCCAGGGGGGATTTAGGAGAGCAGTACTTC. This chain uses TRBV2 with TRBJ2-4; TRBD1 might be the D (7 bases). The CDR3 is 14 amino acids. CDR1 is SNHLY and CDR2 is FYNNEI in the germline V gene. Trimming removed 5 bases from V and 13 bases from J, with 21 bases in between.